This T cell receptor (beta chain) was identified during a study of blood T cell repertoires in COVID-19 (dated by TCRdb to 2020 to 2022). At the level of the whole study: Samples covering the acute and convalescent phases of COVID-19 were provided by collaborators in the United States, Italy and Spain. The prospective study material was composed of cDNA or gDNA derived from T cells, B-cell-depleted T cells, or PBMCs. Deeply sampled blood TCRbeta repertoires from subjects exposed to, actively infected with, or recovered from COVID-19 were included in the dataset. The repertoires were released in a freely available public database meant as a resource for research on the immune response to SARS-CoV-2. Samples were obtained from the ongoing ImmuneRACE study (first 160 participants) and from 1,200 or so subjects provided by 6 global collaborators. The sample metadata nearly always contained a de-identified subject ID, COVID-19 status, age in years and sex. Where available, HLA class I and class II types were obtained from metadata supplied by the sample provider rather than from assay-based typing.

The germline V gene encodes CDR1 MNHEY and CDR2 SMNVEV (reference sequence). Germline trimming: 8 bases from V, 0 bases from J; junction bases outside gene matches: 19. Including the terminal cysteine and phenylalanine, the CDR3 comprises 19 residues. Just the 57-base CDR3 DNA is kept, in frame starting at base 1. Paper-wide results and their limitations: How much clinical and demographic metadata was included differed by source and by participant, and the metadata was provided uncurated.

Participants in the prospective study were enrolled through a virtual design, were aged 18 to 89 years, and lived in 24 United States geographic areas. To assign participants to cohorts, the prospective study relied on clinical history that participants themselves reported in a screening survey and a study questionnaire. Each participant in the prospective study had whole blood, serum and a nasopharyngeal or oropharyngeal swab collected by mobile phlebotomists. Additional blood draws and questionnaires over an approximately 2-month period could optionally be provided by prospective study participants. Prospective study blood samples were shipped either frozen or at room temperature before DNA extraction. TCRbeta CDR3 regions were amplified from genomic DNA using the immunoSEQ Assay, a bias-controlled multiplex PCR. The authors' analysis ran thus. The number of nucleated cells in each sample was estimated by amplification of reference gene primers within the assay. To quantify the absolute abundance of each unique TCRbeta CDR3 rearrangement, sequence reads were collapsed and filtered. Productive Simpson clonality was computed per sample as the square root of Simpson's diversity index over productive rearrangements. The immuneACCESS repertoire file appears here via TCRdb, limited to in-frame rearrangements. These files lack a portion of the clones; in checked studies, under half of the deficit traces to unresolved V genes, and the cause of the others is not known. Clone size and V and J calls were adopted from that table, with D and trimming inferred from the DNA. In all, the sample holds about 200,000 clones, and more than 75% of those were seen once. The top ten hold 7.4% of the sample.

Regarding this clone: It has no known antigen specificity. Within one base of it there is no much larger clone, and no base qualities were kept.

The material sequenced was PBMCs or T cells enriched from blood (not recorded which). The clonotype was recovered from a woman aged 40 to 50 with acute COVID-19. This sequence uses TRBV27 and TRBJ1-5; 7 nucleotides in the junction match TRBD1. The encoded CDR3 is CASLPQVRQGNVSNQPQHF. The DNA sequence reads TGTGCCAGCCTCCCCCAAGTGAGACAGGGTAATGTTAGCAATCAGCCCCAGCATTTT.